The clone carrying this T cell receptor (beta chain) was recorded many times. Its antigen is unidentified. This specimen belongs to a study of T-cell memory formation after mild COVID-19. 5'RACE primed from the constant segment yielded TCR alpha and TCR beta cDNA libraries bearing sample barcodes and UMIs. TCRdb re-called the 5' RACE reads through MiXCR, storing one row per CDR3 protein. The table lists about 210,000 distinct CDR3 sequences, roughly a tenth of them singletons, with approximately 3% in the top ten. Notes on the study in general: Later expanders leaned CD4+, whereas day 15 to 85 contracting clones were balanced CD4/CD8.

The CDR3 covers 12 residues. Trimming stripped 6 bases from V and 7 bases from J, with 10 bases between. The chain is built from TRBV12-3 or TRBV12-4 and TRBJ2-1; the D gene is possibly TRBD2 (6 bases). Sequenced material: PBMCs or a T cell subset sorted from them (not recorded which). The clonotype originates from a man aged 18 to 29 who had mild COVID-19 (a few samples of this study predate the infection). Cell type and time point are not known. The CDR3 DNA follows: TGTGCCAGCAGATCAGGGAGGAATGAGCAGTTCTTC. Amino acids: CASRSGRNEQFF.